A single T cell receptor (beta chain) is shown here with its context. The antigen is undetermined. The same CDR3 arises from other DNA sequences in this sample as well. These data originate in a study of shared clonotypes between healthy human individuals. Study conclusions and caveats: Sorted-subset sequencing, rarefaction showed, was incomplete despite large depth. Relative to their counterparts shared across all four donors, non-shared clonotypes exhibited diminished generation probabilities.

Using immunoSEQ multiplex PCR, the repertoire was profiled, and TCRdb retains in-frame clones only, with some absent. The repertoire holds roughly 2 million clones, with 85% to 95% as singletons. The V and J ends lost 0 bases and 1 base respectively, with 8 bases between them. The germline gives CDR1 SGHRS, CDR2 YFSETQ. The CDR3 covers 15 residues. CD4+ cells were split into CD45RA+ naive and CD45RA-negative memory subsets. The V call is TRBV5-1, the J call TRBJ1-3; D gene uncertain. Material for sequencing was naive CD4+ T cells sorted from blood. Subset specified: CD45RA+ positively selected. The source is a man in his late teens or twenties in good health. CDR3 DNA sequence: TGCGCCAGCAGCTTGGGATCCGTTTCTGGAAACACCATATATTTT. It is translated as CASSLGSVSGNTIYF.